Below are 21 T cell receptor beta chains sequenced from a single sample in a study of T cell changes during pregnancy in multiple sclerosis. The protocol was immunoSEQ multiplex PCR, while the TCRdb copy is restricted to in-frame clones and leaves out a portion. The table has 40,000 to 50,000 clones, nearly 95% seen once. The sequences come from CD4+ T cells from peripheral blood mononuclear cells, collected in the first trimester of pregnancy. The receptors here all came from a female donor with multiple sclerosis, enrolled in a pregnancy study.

CDR3 nucleotide sequence: TGTGCCAGCAGCTTAGAGGACTTGAGCTCCTACGAGCAGTACTTC. As protein: CASSLEDLSSYEQYF. V gene TRBV11-2 combines with J gene TRBJ2-7, with a tentative D call TRBD2 (5 bases). The V end was cut by 0 bases, the J end by 0 bases, with 9 bases between. The germline CDR1 and CDR2 sequences are SGHAT and FQNNGV. The CDR3 covers 15 residues.

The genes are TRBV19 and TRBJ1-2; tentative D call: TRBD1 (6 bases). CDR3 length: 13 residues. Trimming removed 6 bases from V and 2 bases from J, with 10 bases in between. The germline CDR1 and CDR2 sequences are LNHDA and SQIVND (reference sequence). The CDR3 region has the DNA TGTGCCAGTAGCGCAACAGGGAACTATGGCTACACCTTC. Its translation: CASSATGNYGYTF.

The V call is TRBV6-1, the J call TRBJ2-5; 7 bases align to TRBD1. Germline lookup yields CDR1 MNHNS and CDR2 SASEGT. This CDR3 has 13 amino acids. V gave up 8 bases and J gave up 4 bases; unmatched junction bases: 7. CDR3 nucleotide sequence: TGTGCCAGCGCCTGGACAGGAGGAGAGACCCAGTACTTC. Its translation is CASAWTGGETQYF.

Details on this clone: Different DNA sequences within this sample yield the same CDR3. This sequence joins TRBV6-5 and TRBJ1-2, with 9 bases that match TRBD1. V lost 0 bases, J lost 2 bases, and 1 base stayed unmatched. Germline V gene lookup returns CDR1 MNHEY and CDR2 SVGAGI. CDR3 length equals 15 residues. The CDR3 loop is CASSYSGQGNYGYTF. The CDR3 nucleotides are TGTGCCAGCAGTTACTCCGGACAGGGGAACTATGGCTACACCTTC.

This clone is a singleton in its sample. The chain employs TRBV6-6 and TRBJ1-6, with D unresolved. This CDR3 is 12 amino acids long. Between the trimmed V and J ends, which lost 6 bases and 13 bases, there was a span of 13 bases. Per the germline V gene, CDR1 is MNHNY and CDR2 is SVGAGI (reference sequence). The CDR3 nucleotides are TGTGCCAGCAGGGCAGCGGAGGCGCCCCTCCACTTT. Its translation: CASRAAEAPLHF.

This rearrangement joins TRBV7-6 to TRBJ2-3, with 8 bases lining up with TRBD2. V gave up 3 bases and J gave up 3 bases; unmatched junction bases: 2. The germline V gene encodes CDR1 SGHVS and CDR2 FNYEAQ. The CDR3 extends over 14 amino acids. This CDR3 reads CASSFGGETDTQYF. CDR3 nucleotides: TGTGCCAGCAGCTTCGGGGGGGAGACAGATACGCAGTATTTT.

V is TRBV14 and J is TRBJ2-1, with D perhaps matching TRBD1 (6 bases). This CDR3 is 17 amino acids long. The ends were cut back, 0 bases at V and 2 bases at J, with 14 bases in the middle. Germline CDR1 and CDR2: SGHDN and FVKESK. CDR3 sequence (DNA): TGTGCCAGCAGCCAAGAAGTACAGGGTTTGCCCTACAATGAGCAGTTCTTC. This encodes CASSQEVQGLPYNEQFF.

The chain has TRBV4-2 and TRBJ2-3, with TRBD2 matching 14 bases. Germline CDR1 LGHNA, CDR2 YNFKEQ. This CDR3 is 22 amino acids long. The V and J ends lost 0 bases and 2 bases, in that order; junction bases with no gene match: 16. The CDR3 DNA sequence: TGTGCCAGCAGCCAAGATCTCCCTTCCGGGACTAGCGGGGGCCCAATCACAGATACGCAGTATTTT. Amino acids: CASSQDLPSGTSGGPITDTQYF.

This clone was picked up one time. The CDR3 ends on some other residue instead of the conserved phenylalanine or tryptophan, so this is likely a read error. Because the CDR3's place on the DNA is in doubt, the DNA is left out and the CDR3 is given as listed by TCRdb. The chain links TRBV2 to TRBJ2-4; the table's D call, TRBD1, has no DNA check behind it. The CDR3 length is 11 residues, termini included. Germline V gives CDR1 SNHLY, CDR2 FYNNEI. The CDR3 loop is CASSVTGQLSS.

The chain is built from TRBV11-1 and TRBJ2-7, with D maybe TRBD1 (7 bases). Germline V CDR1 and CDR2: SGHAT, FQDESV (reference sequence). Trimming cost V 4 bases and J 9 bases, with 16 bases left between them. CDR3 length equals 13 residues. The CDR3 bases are TGTGCCAGCAGCTACGCAGGGGGAGGAGGGCAGTACTTC. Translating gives CASSYAGGGGQYF.

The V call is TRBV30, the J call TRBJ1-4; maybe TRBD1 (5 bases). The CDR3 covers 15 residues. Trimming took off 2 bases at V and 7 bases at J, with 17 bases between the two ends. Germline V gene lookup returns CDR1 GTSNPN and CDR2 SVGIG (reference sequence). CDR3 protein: CAWSPTASRGEKLFF. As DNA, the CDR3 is TGTGCCTGGAGTCCGACGGCGAGTAGGGGTGAAAAACTGTTTTTT.

CDR3 sequence: CASAGQGLRGYTF. The CDR3 DNA follows: TGTGCCAGCGCTGGACAGGGCTTAAGGGGCTACACCTTC. V gene TRBV6-6 combines with J gene TRBJ1-2; 8 nucleotides line up with TRBD1. This CDR3 is built from 13 residues. The J segment lost 8 bases and the V segment lost 8 bases, leaving 10 bases of the junction unmatched. CDR1 is MNHNY and CDR2 is SVGAGI in the germline V gene (reference sequence).

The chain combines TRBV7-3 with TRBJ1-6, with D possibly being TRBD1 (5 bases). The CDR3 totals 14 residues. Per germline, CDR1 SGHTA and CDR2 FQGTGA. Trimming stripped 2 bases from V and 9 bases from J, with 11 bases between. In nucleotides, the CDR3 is TGTGCCAGCAGCTTAGGACCCGGGGGTTCACCCCTCCACTTT. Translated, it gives CASSLGPGGSPLHF.

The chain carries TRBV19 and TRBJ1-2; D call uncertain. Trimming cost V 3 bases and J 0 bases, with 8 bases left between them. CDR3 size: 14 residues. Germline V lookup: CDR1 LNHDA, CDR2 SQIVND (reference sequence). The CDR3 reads CASSIAAANYGYTF. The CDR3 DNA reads TGTGCCAGTAGTATCGCGGCAGCTAACTATGGCTACACCTTC.

The CDR3: CASSVTGTLETQYF. The CDR3 DNA reads TGTGCCAGCAGCGTAACCGGGACTTTGGAGACCCAGTACTTC. The chain employs TRBV9 and TRBJ2-5, with a tentative D call TRBD2 (6 bases). The CDR3 extends over 14 amino acids. CDR1 is SGDLS and CDR2 is YYNGEE in the germline V gene. Trimming left V 1 base short and J 5 bases short, with 12 bases between. Full variable domain (missing parts from reference TRBV9 and TRBJ2-5): DSGVTQTPKHLITATGQRVTLRCSPRSGDLSVYWYQQSLDQGLQFLIQYYNGEERAKGNILERFSAQQFPDLHSELNLSSLELGDSALYFCASSVTGTLETQYFGPGTRLLVL.

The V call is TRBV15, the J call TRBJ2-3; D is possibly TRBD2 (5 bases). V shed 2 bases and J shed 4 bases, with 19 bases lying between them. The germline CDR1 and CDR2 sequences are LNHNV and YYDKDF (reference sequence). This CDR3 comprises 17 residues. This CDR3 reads CATSRPSPGLSPDTQYF. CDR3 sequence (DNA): TGTGCCACCAGCAGACCCTCCCCCGGACTTTCCCCAGATACGCAGTATTTT.

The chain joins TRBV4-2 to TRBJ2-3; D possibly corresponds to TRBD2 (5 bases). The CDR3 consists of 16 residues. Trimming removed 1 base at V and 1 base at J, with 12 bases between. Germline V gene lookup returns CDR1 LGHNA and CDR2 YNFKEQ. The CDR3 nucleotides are TGTGCCAGCAGCCAAGCCTTGGACTCGGGCACAGATACGCAGTATTTT. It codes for CASSQALDSGTDTQYF.

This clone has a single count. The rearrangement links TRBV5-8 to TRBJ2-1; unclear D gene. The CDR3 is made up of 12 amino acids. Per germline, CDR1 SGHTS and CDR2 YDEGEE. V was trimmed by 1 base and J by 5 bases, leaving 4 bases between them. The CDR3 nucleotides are TGTGCCAGCAGCTTGTACAACAATGAGCAGTTCTTC. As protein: CASSLYNNEQFF.

CDR3 residues: CASSTSGGQFF. In nucleotides, the CDR3 is TGTGCCAGTAGTACTAGCGGGGGGCAGTTCTTC. The chain combines TRBV19 with TRBJ2-1, with 10 bases fitting TRBD2. The CDR3 extends over 11 amino acids. Losses at the gene ends were 4 bases for V and 12 bases for J; bases not matched to a gene: 0. CDR1 is LNHDA and CDR2 is SQIVND in the germline V gene (reference sequence).

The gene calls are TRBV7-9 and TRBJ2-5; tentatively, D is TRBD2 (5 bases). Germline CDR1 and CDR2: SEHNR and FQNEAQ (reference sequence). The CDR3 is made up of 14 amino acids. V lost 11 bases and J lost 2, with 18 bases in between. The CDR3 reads CAARRAGNQETQYF. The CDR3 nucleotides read TGTGCCGCCCGGCGGGCCGGAAATCAAGAGACCCAGTACTTC.

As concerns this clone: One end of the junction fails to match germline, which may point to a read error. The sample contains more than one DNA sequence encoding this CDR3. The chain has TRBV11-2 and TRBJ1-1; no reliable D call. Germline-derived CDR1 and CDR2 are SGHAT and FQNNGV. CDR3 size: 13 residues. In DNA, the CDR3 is TGTGCCAGTAGCTTGGCAGTGAACACTGAAGCTTTCTTT. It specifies CASSLAVNTEAFF.